This T cell receptor beta chain was sequenced in a study of blood T cell repertoires in COVID-19 (dated by TCRdb to 2020 to 2022). Background for the entire study: The collaborator samples originated in the United States, Italy and Spain and spanned the acute and convalescent phases of COVID-19. The prospective study material was composed of cDNA or gDNA derived from T cells, B-cell-depleted T cells, or PBMCs. Deeply sampled blood TCRbeta repertoires from subjects exposed to, actively infected with, or recovered from COVID-19 were included in the dataset. A freely available public database, intended as a resource for researchers studying the immune response to SARS-CoV-2, is where the repertoires were released. The samples were drawn from the first 160 participants of the ongoing ImmuneRACE study and from about 1,200 subjects provided by 6 global collaborators. The sample metadata nearly always contained a de-identified subject ID, COVID-19 status, age in years and sex. Where available, HLA class I and class II types were taken from metadata supplied by the sample provider and were not determined by assay-based typing. What the study reported, not specific to this receptor: The amount of clinical and demographic metadata varied by source and participant and was provided uncurated.

The immunoSEQ Assay, a bias-controlled multiplex PCR, was used to amplify TCRbeta CDR3 regions from genomic DNA. The paper's data handling went like this. The number of nucleated cells in each sample was estimated by amplification of reference gene primers within the assay. To quantify the absolute abundance of each unique TCRbeta CDR3 rearrangement, sequence reads were collapsed and filtered. Productive Simpson clonality was computed per sample as the square root of Simpson's diversity index over productive rearrangements. TCRdb stores this immuneACCESS table with in-frame sequences only. Part of the clones is absent; in the studies checked, under half of the shortfall reflects unresolved V genes, and no reason is known for the rest. From that table come the V and J calls and clone size; the DNA was used to work out D and trimming. The sample data list a few hundred thousand clones, and roughly 90% of these were observed just once. Approximately 1.5% of the sample is taken by the ten largest.

This clone occurred once. This receptor's antigen is unknown. Qualities for individual bases were not recorded, and no much larger clone is one base off. The CDR3, from cysteine to phenylalanine, totals 13 residues. Only the CDR3 portion is preserved as DNA: 39 bases, with reading frame beginning at the first base. V was cut back by 4 bases and J by 1 base, leaving a gap of 5 bases between them. Participants in the prospective study were enrolled through a virtual design, were aged roughly 18 to 90 years, and lived in roughly 25 United States geographic areas. In the prospective study, participants were assigned to cohorts based on the clinical history participants reported in a screening survey and a study questionnaire. In the prospective study, whole blood, serum and a nasopharyngeal or oropharyngeal swab were collected from each participant by mobile phlebotomists. Over an approximately 2-month period, participants in the prospective study had the option of providing additional blood draws and questionnaires. Before DNA extraction, prospective study blood samples were shipped either frozen or at room temperature.

The clonotype originates from a woman aged 18-29 years with acute COVID-19. The chain uses TRBV12-3 or TRBV12-4 and TRBJ2-1; no D gene is confidently identified. Sequencing input: PBMCs or T cells enriched from blood (not recorded which). CDR3 sequence: CASSYESYNEQFF. The DNA sequence reads TGTGCCAGCAGTTACGAGTCCTACAATGAGCAGTTCTTC.